This T cell receptor beta chain was retrieved from a study of blood T cell repertoires in COVID-19. Per the germline V gene, CDR1 is LGHDT and CDR2 is YNNKEL (reference sequence). CDR3 length: 14 residues. Trimming removed 4 bases from V and 1 base from J, with 10 bases in between. As originally analysed: Using reference gene primer amplification, nucleated cell counts were estimated. Produced via immunoSEQ multiplex PCR; TCRdb's table is partial and in-frame only. V, J and clone size derive from that table, while D and trimming were established from the DNA sequence. This table holds some 140,000 clones, about 90% found once.

The receptor comes from a middle-aged man with active COVID-19. The sample was peripheral blood. This rearrangement joins TRBV3-1 (or the pseudogene TRBV3-2) to TRBJ1-1; D is undetermined. The CDR3 DNA reads as TGTGCCAGCAGCCCCTCGGAGGGGAACACTGAAGCTTTCTTT. It specifies CASSPSEGNTEAFF.